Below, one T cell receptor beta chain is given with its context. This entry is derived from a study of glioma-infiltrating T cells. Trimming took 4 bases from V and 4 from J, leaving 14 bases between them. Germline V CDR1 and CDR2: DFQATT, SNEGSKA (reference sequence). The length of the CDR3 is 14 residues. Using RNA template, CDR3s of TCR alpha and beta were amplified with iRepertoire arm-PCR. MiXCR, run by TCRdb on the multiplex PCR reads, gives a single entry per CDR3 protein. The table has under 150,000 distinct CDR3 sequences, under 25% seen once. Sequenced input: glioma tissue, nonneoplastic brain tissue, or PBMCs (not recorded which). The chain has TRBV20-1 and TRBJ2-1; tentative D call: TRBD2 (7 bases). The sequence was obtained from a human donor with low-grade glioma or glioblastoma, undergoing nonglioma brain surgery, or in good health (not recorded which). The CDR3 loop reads CSATPGGRYNEQFF. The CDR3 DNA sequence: TGCAGTGCTACCCCGGGGGGCCGTTACAATGAGCAGTTCTTC.